The rows below give T cell receptor beta chains drawn from one sample of a study of cytomegalovirus exposure and HLA in healthy donors. The repertoire was sequenced with immunoSEQ multiplex PCR; TCRdb's copy has only in-frame clones and lacks some. The sample lists 90,000 to 100,000 clones; about 90% were seen once. The sequenced sample consisted of PBMCs. Receptors were obtained from a man between 18 and 35 years old in good health and CMV-seropositive. Each CDR3 is given with its conserved first and last residue. Each record gives: J gene, clone size, D gene, V gene, CDR3 DNA, CDR3 protein. The D gene is left open where the match is weak. Size values are once, few and many counts, or a class for expanded clones, and some rows have none.

J gene: TRBJ2-3
clone size: NA
D gene: NA
V gene: TRBV7-9
CDR3 DNA: TGTGCCAGCAGCTCCGGCACAGATACGCAGTATTTT
CDR3 protein: CASSSGTDTQYF

J gene: TRBJ2-1
clone size: NA
D gene: NA
V gene: TRBV2
CDR3 DNA: TGTGCCAGCAGGCCGACCGAGGGGGACAATGAGCAGTTCTTC
CDR3 protein: CASRPTEGDNEQFF

J gene: TRBJ2-1
clone size: once
D gene: NA
V gene: TRBV7-9
CDR3 DNA: TGTGCCAGCAGCTTAGGGGGAGACTACAATGAGCAGTTCTTC
CDR3 protein: CASSLGGDYNEQFF

J gene: TRBJ1-2
clone size: NA
D gene: NA
V gene: TRBV27
CDR3 DNA: TGTGCCAGCAGTTTAGTGGGAGGATATGGCTACACCTTC
CDR3 protein: CASSLVGGYGYTF

J gene: TRBJ1-4
clone size: NA
D gene: NA
V gene: TRBV6-5
CDR3 DNA: TGTGCCAGACCCACCCTCCCGGGGGCTAATGAAAAACTGTTTTTT
CDR3 protein: CARPTLPGANEKLFF

J gene: TRBJ1-2
clone size: NA
D gene: TRBD1
V gene: TRBV7-2
CDR3 DNA: TGTGCCAGCAGCCTTGGACAGGGGGCTGTTGGCTACACCTTC
CDR3 protein: CASSLGQGAVGYTF

J gene: TRBJ2-3
clone size: NA
D gene: TRBD1
V gene: TRBV28
CDR3 DNA: TGTGCCAGCAGTTTGGTGACAGGGGGCATAAATACGCAGTATTTT
CDR3 protein: CASSLVTGGINTQYF

J gene: TRBJ2-1
clone size: NA
D gene: TRBD2
V gene: TRBV9
CDR3 DNA: TGTGCCAGCAGCGAGGGACTAGCGGGGGGGTCCTACAATGAGCAGTTCTTC
CDR3 protein: CASSEGLAGGSYNEQFF

J gene: TRBJ2-2
clone size: once
D gene: NA
V gene: TRBV9
CDR3 DNA: TGTGCCAGCAGCGGTACTACCAACACCGGGGAGCTGTTTTTT
CDR3 protein: CASSGTTNTGELFF

J gene: TRBJ1-5
clone size: NA
D gene: NA
V gene: TRBV7-9
CDR3 DNA: TGTGCCAGCAGCCGAGGGTTTCAGCCCCAGCATTTT
CDR3 protein: CASSRGFQPQHF

J gene: TRBJ2-3
clone size: NA
D gene: NA
V gene: TRBV5-1
CDR3 DNA: TGCGCCAGCAGCTTGTCCGGGATCGGGCCAGATACGCAGTATTTT
CDR3 protein: CASSLSGIGPDTQYF

J gene: TRBJ2-1
clone size: NA
D gene: NA
V gene: TRBV5-1
CDR3 DNA: TGCGCCAGCAGCTTGGAACAGGGCCCGCAGGAGCAGTTCTTC
CDR3 protein: CASSLEQGPQEQFF

J gene: TRBJ1-5
clone size: once
D gene: NA
V gene: TRBV2
CDR3 DNA: TGTGCCAGCAGTGAAGGGAGGGACCGCAATCAGCCCCAGCATTTT
CDR3 protein: CASSEGRDRNQPQHF

J gene: TRBJ2-7
clone size: few
D gene: NA
V gene: TRBV21-1
CDR3 DNA: TGTGCCAGCAGCCGTACTAGCGGGCCATACGAGCAGTACTTC
CDR3 protein: CASSRTSGPYEQYF

J gene: TRBJ1-1
clone size: NA
D gene: TRBD1
V gene: TRBV19
CDR3 DNA: TGTGCCAGTAGTAGCGGACAGGGGAACACTGAAGCTTTCTTT
CDR3 protein: CASSSGQGNTEAFF

J gene: TRBJ2-2
clone size: NA
D gene: TRBD2
V gene: TRBV29-1
CDR3 DNA: TGCAGCGTTGAAAAAAACGGCGGGGGGGCCGGGGAGCTGTTTTTT
CDR3 protein: CSVEKNGGGAGELFF

J gene: TRBJ2-5
clone size: NA
D gene: NA
V gene: TRBV7-5
CDR3 DNA: TGTGTCAGAAGTAGGACTAGCGGTTGGCAAGAGACCCAGTACTTC
CDR3 protein: CVRSRTSGWQETQYF

J gene: TRBJ2-5
clone size: NA
D gene: TRBD2
V gene: TRBV28
CDR3 DNA: TGTGCCAGCTTGGCTAGCGGGTATCAAGAGACCCAGTACTTC
CDR3 protein: CASLASGYQETQYF

J gene: TRBJ2-1
clone size: once
D gene: TRBD1
V gene: TRBV6-4
CDR3 DNA: TGTGCCAGCAGTGAAAGGGACAGGCGGGACAATGAGCAGTTCTTC
CDR3 protein: CASSERDRRDNEQFF

J gene: TRBJ2-7
clone size: NA
D gene: TRBD2
V gene: TRBV5-1
CDR3 DNA: TGCGCCAGCAGCTTGGTCGGGGGGGCCTACGAGCAGTACTTC
CDR3 protein: CASSLVGGAYEQYF

J gene: TRBJ1-1
clone size: NA
D gene: NA
V gene: TRBV5-6
CDR3 DNA: TGTGCCAGCAGCCGGAGGTTGGCAGCCCCCATGAACACTGAAGCTTTCTTT
CDR3 protein: CASSRRLAAPMNTEAFF

J gene: TRBJ1-2
clone size: NA
D gene: TRBD1
V gene: TRBV18
CDR3 DNA: TGTGCCAGCTCACCAGAAGGGGGCCATGGCTACACCTTC
CDR3 protein: CASSPEGGHGYTF

J gene: TRBJ1-4
clone size: NA
D gene: NA
V gene: TRBV18
CDR3 DNA: TGTGCCAGCTCACCACCTGGGGGCCGCAGAAATGAAAAACTGTTTTTT
CDR3 protein: CASSPPGGRRNEKLFF

J gene: TRBJ2-7
clone size: NA
D gene: TRBD1
V gene: TRBV29-1
CDR3 DNA: TGCAGCGTTGATTCGGGGACAGGGGGCGTGCAGTACTTC
CDR3 protein: CSVDSGTGGVQYF

J gene: TRBJ1-5
clone size: NA
D gene: TRBD1
V gene: TRBV11-1
CDR3 DNA: TGTGCCAGCAGCACACAACAGGGGCAGCCCCAGCATTTT
CDR3 protein: CASSTQQGQPQHF

J gene: TRBJ2-7
clone size: NA
D gene: NA
V gene: TRBV5-6
CDR3 DNA: TGTGCCAGCAGCTTTCTAGCCTACGAGCAGTACTTC
CDR3 protein: CASSFLAYEQYF

J gene: TRBJ2-1
clone size: NA
D gene: NA
V gene: TRBV11-1
CDR3 DNA: TGTGCCAGCAGCTTACACCGACGATTGGGCCTGGAAAGGCAGTTCTTC
CDR3 protein: CASSLHRRLGLERQFF

J gene: TRBJ2-2
clone size: once
D gene: TRBD1
V gene: TRBV7-9
CDR3 DNA: TGTGCCAGCAGGTCGGACAGGTCTGTCACCGGGGAGCTGTTTTTT
CDR3 protein: CASRSDRSVTGELFF

J gene: TRBJ2-1
clone size: NA
D gene: TRBD1
V gene: TRBV4-3
CDR3 DNA: TGCGCCAGCAGCCAGGACGCCCCCGGGACAGGGAGCGATGAGCAGTTCTTC
CDR3 protein: CASSQDAPGTGSDEQFF